This entry concerns a single T cell receptor (beta chain). The antigen is unknown. The source of the sample is a study of cytomegalovirus exposure and HLA in healthy donors. Study in general: An early data release held some 89 million unique TCRs from HLA-typed donors.

V lost 5 bases to trimming and J lost 2 bases, with 12 bases between them. This CDR3 spans 15 amino acids. Germline assignment: CDR1 SGHVS and CDR2 FNYEAQ. Study-level points and caveats: When analyzed later, the rates of TCR association showed variation by HLA locus, with DRB1 the most and HLA-C the fewest.

The PCR had 60 Vbeta and 13 Jbeta primers. The table came from immunoSEQ multiplex PCR; TCRdb's copy has only in-frame clones and leaves some out. The sample lists around 150,000 clones; around 80% were seen once. The V gene is TRBV7-6, the J gene TRBJ1-4, with D possibly matching TRBD1 (5 bases). This TCR was recovered from a woman in her thirties or forties in good health and CMV-seropositive. The specimen was PBMCs. Here the CDR3 reads CASSIGRQTNEKLFF. Written as DNA, the CDR3 is TGTGCCAGCAGCATAGGGCGACAGACTAATGAAAAACTGTTTTTT.